One sample yielded the 14 T cell receptor beta chains listed below, sequenced in a study of identical twins (dated by TCRdb to the mid-2010s). Library generation was performed with 5' RACE. The reads were generated on an Illumina HiSeq 2000. TCRdb reanalyzed the raw reads on its own, using fastp at Q25 for trimming and MiXCR for clone calling, and kept in-frame beta chains. Every CDR3 protein is listed once, alongside the most common genes and DNA of its rows. The sample contains about 660,000 distinct CDR3 sequences, roughly 8% of them found a single time. Of the sample, 0.98% is held by the ten largest clones. The sample was also linked to a second study, of yellow fever vaccine responses in identical twins.

Sample: PBMCs. These receptors all come from a woman under 30 in good health.

The chain uses TRBV7-8 and TRBJ1-5; D is perhaps TRBD1 (5 bases). There are 15 residues in the CDR3. Germline loops: CDR1 SGHVS, CDR2 FQNEAQ. V was clipped by 5 bases and J by 3 bases, with 14 bases between them. CDR3 nucleotide sequence: TGTGCCAGCAGCCCCCGTTCGACAGCCAATCAGCCCCAGCATTTT. Translation gives CASSPRSTANQPQHF.

The chain carries TRBV7-8 and TRBJ2-1; TRBD2 agrees at 14 bases. CDR3 length: 17 residues. V shed 1 base and J 5 bases; nucleotides not matched to a gene: 4. The V gene's germline CDR1 is SGHVS and CDR2 FQNEAQ. CDR3 coding DNA: TGTGCCAGCAGCTTAGTTGGGACTAGCGGGAGTGACAATGAGCAGTTCTTC. Amino acid sequence: CASSLVGTSGSDNEQFF. Complete variable domain (other parts from reference TRBV7-8 and TRBJ2-1): GAGVSQSPRYKVAKRGQDVALRCDPISGHVSLFWYQQALGQGPEFLTYFQNEAQLDKSGLPSDRFFAERPEGSVSTLKIQRTQQEDSAVYLCASSLVGTSGSDNEQFFGPGTRLTVL.

The rearrangement links TRBV20-1 to TRBJ2-3; TRBD2 might be the D (5 bases). Trimming removed 5 bases from V and 7 bases from J, with 13 bases in between. This CDR3 is 12 amino acids long. Germline-derived CDR1 and CDR2 are DFQATT and SNEGSKA (reference sequence). The CDR3 loop is CSAGLAVNTQYF. The CDR3 bases are TGCAGTGCTGGACTCGCCGTGAATACGCAGTATTTT.

The chain has TRBV18 and TRBJ1-4, with TRBD1 as a possible D gene (5 bases). The germline gives CDR1 KGHSH, CDR2 LQKENI. The CDR3 spans 14 residues. V was clipped by 6 bases and J by 5 bases, with 13 bases between them. The CDR3 spells CASSPPGGNEKLFF. As DNA, the CDR3 is TGTGCCAGCTCGCCTCCGGGGGGAAATGAAAAACTGTTTTTT.

This clonotype was detected only a few times. The chain uses TRBV7-9 and TRBJ2-7; 12 bases are shared with TRBD2. Trimming took 5 bases from V and 1 from J; bases not matched to a gene: 6. Per the germline V gene, CDR1 is SEHNR and CDR2 is FQNEAQ (reference sequence). The length of the CDR3 is 16 residues. The CDR3 reads CASSPTSGGPSYEQYF. The CDR3 coding sequence is TGTGCCAGCAGCCCGACTAGCGGGGGACCTTCCTACGAGCAGTACTTC. The entire variable domain, with the rest obtained from reference TRBV7-9 and TRBJ2-7, is as follows: DTGVSQNPRHKITKRGQNVTFRCDPISEHNRLYWYRQTLGQGPEFLTYFQNEAQLEKSRLLSDRFSAERPKGSFSTLEIQRTEQGDSAMYLCASSPTSGGPSYEQYFGPGTRLTVT.

This clonotype has more than one count but fewer than ten. J is TRBJ1-6 and V is TRBV10-3; the D is unclear. In germline, CDR1 is ENHRY, CDR2 SYGVKD. Between the trimmed V and J ends, which lost 2 bases and 0 bases, there was a span of 5 bases. The CDR3 is 15 amino acids. The CDR3 DNA reads as TGTGCCATCAGTGAGGGGAGCTCCTATAATTCACCCCTCCACTTT. It encodes CAISEGSSYNSPLHF.

The gene calls are TRBV25-1 and TRBJ2-1; TRBD1 aligns across 8 bases. V was clipped by 4 bases and J by 4 bases; unmatched bases: 9. The germline V gene has CDR1 MGHDK and CDR2 SYGVNS. The CDR3 totals 16 residues. CDR3 nucleotide sequence: TGTGCCAGCAGTGGGTTTTACAGGGGGGATTACAATGAGCAGTTCTTC. Its translation: CASSGFYRGDYNEQFF.

In its sample, this clonotype was seen a few times. This chain links TRBV6-6 with TRBJ2-7; perhaps TRBD2 as D (5 bases). The germline V and J ends were trimmed by 8 bases and 5 bases, with 10 bases remaining between them. The CDR3 runs 11 residues. CDR1 is MNHNY, CDR2 SVGAGI, per germline (reference sequence). CDR3 in DNA: TGTGCCAGCGGATACGGGGACGAGCAGTACTTC. Amino acids: CASGYGDEQYF.

This clonotype was found a few times. V and J are TRBV20-1 and TRBJ2-7; 7 bases align to TRBD2. The junction had 4 bases not matched to a gene; V was cut back by 2 bases and J by 0 bases. This CDR3 has 14 amino acids. Germline V gene lookup returns CDR1 DFQATT and CDR2 SNEGSKA (reference sequence). Written as DNA, the CDR3 is TGCAGTGCTAGAAGCGGGGTCAGCTCCTACGAGCAGTACTTC. Protein product: CSARSGVSSYEQYF.

This clonotype has only a few counts. The rearrangement uses TRBV28 and TRBJ1-6; no definite D call. CDR1 is MDHEN, CDR2 SYDVKM, per germline. V was trimmed by 3 bases and J by 4 bases, leaving 10 bases between them. CDR3 length: 15 residues. This CDR3 is CASSFDGTYNSPLHF. In DNA form, the CDR3 reads TGTGCCAGCAGTTTCGATGGAACTTATAATTCACCCCTCCACTTT.

This clonotype came up many times. The rearrangement links TRBV11-1 to TRBJ2-1; TRBD1 matches 7 bases. The CDR3 extends over 15 amino acids. The germline CDR1 and CDR2 sequences are SGHAT and FQDESV (reference sequence). V shed 5 bases, J shed 13 bases, and the junction held 17 bases outside the gene matches. CDR3: CASSQRGPAVPLQFF. The CDR3 DNA follows: TGTGCCAGCAGCCAAAGGGGGCCCGCCGTCCCACTCCAGTTCTTC. The full variable domain, with the rest looked up from reference TRBV11-1 and TRBJ2-1, is EAEVAQSPRYKITEKSQAVAFWCDPISGHATLYWYRQILGQGPELLVQFQDESVVDDSQLPKDRFSAERLKGVDSTLKIQPAELGDSAMYLCASSQRGPAVPLQFFGPGTRLTVL.

This clonotype turned up a few times. The chain combines TRBV11-2 with TRBJ2-3, with TRBD2 identical over 8 bases. The CDR3 sequence is 16 residues long. Germline trimming cut 5 bases from V and 1 base from J; bases unmatched to any gene: 8. Germline loops: CDR1 SGHAT, CDR2 FQNNGV. In DNA, the CDR3 is TGTGCCAGCAGCGCGGGCGGAGCGGGGGGCACAGATACGCAGTATTTT. This gives the protein CASSAGGAGGTDTQYF.

The chain joins TRBV24-1 to TRBJ2-3; D may correspond to TRBD1 or TRBD2 (5 bases each). The CDR3 runs to 12 residues. Germline CDR1 KGHDR, CDR2 SFDVKD. The V end was cut by 9 bases, the J end by 1 base, with 7 bases between. CDR3 DNA: TGTGCCACCGGGGGTGGCACAGATACGCAGTATTTT. This translates into CATGGGTDTQYF.

This clonotype was detected many times. The chain is built from TRBV10-3 and TRBJ2-5, with D possibly matching TRBD2 (5 bases). This CDR3 comprises 14 residues. Germline V gene lookup returns CDR1 ENHRY and CDR2 SYGVKD. The V end was cut by 2 bases, the J end by 2 bases, with 9 bases between. CDR3 in amino acids: CAISEGRNQETQYF. CDR3 sequence (DNA): TGTGCCATCAGTGAGGGGAGAAATCAAGAGACCCAGTACTTC.